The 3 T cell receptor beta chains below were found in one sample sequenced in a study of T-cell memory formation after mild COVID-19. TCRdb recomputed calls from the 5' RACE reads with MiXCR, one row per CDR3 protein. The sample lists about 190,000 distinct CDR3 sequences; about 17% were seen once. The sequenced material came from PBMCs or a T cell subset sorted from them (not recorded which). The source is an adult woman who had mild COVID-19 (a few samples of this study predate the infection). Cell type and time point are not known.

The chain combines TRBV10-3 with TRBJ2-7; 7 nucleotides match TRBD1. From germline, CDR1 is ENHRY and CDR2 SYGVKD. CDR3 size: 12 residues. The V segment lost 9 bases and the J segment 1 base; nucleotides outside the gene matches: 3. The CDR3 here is CAIKGASYEQYF. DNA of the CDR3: TGTGCCATTAAGGGGGCGTCCTACGAGCAGTACTTC.

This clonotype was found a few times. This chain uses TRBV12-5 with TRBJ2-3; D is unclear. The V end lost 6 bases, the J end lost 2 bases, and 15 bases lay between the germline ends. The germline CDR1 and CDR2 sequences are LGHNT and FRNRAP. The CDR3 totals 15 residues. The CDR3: CASGARASNTDTQYF. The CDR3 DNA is TGTGCTAGTGGGGCAAGGGCGTCTAACACAGATACGCAGTATTTT.

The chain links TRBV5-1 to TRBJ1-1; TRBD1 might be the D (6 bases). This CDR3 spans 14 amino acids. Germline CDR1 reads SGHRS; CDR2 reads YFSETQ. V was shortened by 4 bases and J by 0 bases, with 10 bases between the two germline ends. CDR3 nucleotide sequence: TGCGCCAGCAGCACCGGGGACATGAACACTGAAGCTTTCTTT. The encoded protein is CASSTGDMNTEAFF.